These 20 T cell receptor beta chains were sequenced from one sample in a study of T-cell reconstitution after alpha-beta-depleted transplantation in children. Unique molecular identifiers were incorporated into the prepared TCRbeta library. MiXCR, run by TCRdb on the PCR reads, gives a single entry per CDR3 protein. The sample records 97,000 or so distinct CDR3 sequences, about 5.6% being singletons. This specimen consisted of PBMCs, mostly from graft donor cells, obtained 60 days after TCRalphabeta/CD19-depleted stem cell transplant. The receptors come from a female patient aged 2-10 years who had a stem cell transplant for Fanconi anemia, so the T cells may come from the graft donor.

This clonotype was seen repeatedly, ten times or more. The chain is built from TRBV27 and TRBJ2-5, with D unclear. Trimming removed 3 bases at V and 0 bases at J, with 8 bases between. CDR1 MNHEY and CDR2 SMNVEV come from the germline V gene (reference sequence). There are 14 residues in the CDR3. CDR3 sequence (DNA): TGTGCCAGCAGTTTCCTTGGGTACCAAGAGACCCAGTACTTC. Translation: CASSFLGYQETQYF.

This clonotype was seen many times. The chain links TRBV12-3 or TRBV12-4 to TRBJ2-7, with 8 bases lining up with TRBD2. The CDR3 contains 15 residues. V lost 4 bases to trimming and J lost 0 bases; unmatched junction nucleotides: 5. CDR3 protein: CASSWERGHSYEQYF. In DNA, the CDR3 is TGTGCCAGCAGTTGGGAGCGGGGGCACTCCTACGAGCAGTACTTC.

This chain uses TRBV7-3 with TRBJ2-1, with D hard to call. The CDR3 is 14 residues long. V was pared by 5 bases and J by 9 bases, with 17 bases between. Per the germline V gene, CDR1 is SGHTA and CDR2 is FQGTGA. DNA for the CDR3: TGTGCCAGCAGCCCCCTCCCCAAGGGTGGTGAGCAGTTCTTC. Amino acids: CASSPLPKGGEQFF.

Ten or more counts support this clonotype. This chain links TRBV20-1 with TRBJ1-5; D perhaps matches TRBD1 (5 bases). The CDR3 runs 13 residues. CDR1 and CDR2 from the germline V gene are DFQATT and SNEGSKA (reference sequence). The V gene lost 0 bases and the J gene lost 4 bases, with 7 bases spanning the gap. CDR3 coding DNA: TGCAGTGCTAGAGATTGGGGGAATCAGCCCCAGCATTTT. Amino acid sequence: CSARDWGNQPQHF.

This clonotype was counted ten times or more. The chain uses TRBV5-1 and TRBJ2-7; D is possibly TRBD2 (6 bases). Trimming took 4 bases from V and 3 from J, leaving 14 bases between them. This CDR3 has 14 residues. Per germline, CDR1 SGHRS and CDR2 YFSETQ. CDR3 nucleotide sequence: TGCGCCAGCAGCCACTCTGGAGGGTACTACGAGCAGTACTTC. Protein sequence: CASSHSGGYYEQYF.

The chain is built from TRBV2 and TRBJ2-5; 10 positions match TRBD2. The CDR3 loop spans 16 amino acids. The V gene's germline CDR1 is SNHLY and CDR2 FYNNEI. V was pared by 4 bases and J by 3 bases, with 8 bases of the junction left unmatched. Written as DNA, the CDR3 is TGTGCCAGCAGTGGAATAGGAACTAGCGGGGAAGAGACCCAGTACTTC. Its protein product is CASSGIGTSGEETQYF.

This clonotype occurred many times. The rearrangement links TRBV5-1 to TRBJ2-5; D not resolved. CDR3 size: 13 residues. CDR1 is SGHRS and CDR2 is YFSETQ in the germline V gene. V dropped 2 bases and J dropped 2 bases, with 7 bases sitting between them. CDR3 region: CASSFTPQETQYF. CDR3 in DNA: TGCGCCAGCAGCTTCACGCCTCAAGAGACCCAGTACTTC.

This clonotype was counted between two and nine times. The chain couples TRBV7-7 to TRBJ2-3; the match to TRBD2 covers 16 bases. CDR3 length: 20 amino acids. V shed 4 bases and J 2 bases; nucleotides not matched to a gene: 12. The germline gives CDR1 SSHAT, CDR2 FNYEAQ (reference sequence). CDR3: CASSSPPGLAGGPITDTQYF. CDR3 nucleotides: TGTGCCAGCAGCTCGCCTCCGGGACTAGCGGGAGGGCCGATCACAGATACGCAGTATTTT.

This clonotype counts as medium-sized (0.01 to 0.1%). The J gene is TRBJ1-2, the V gene TRBV12-3 or TRBV12-4, with 8 bases matching TRBD1. V was clipped by 5 bases and J by 4 bases; unmatched bases: 3. CDR3 length equals 13 residues. The DNA for the CDR3 is TGTGCCAGCAGTGATACAGGGGGCTATGGCTACACCTTC. Its protein product is CASSDTGGYGYTF.

This clonotype has a handful of counts. The gene calls are TRBV2 and TRBJ2-1; D gene unclear. Trimming cost V 3 bases and J 8 bases, with 14 bases left between them. Germline values: CDR1 SNHLY, CDR2 FYNNEI. The CDR3 sequence is 14 residues long. CDR3 sequence reads: CASSEMLGLDEQFF. CDR3 DNA: TGTGCCAGCAGTGAGATGTTGGGTTTGGATGAGCAGTTCTTC.

The rearrangement joins TRBV20-1 to TRBJ1-5, with 9 positions matching TRBD1. The CDR3 runs to 15 residues. Per the germline V gene, CDR1 is DFQATT and CDR2 is SNEGSKA (reference sequence). Trimming cost V 5 bases and J 3 bases; bases outside gene matches: 8. DNA for the CDR3: TGCAGTGCTTACCTCAGGGACAGGGACAATCAGCCCCAGCATTTT. It specifies CSAYLRDRDNQPQHF.

This clonotype appeared many times. The chain joins TRBV12-3 or TRBV12-4 to TRBJ2-5, with D unclear. The ends were cut back, 2 bases at V and 7 bases at J, with 5 bases in the middle. The CDR3 totals 11 residues. The CDR3: CASSLLATQYF. In nucleotides, the CDR3 is TGTGCCAGCAGTTTATTAGCGACCCAGTACTTC.

Ten or more counts support this clonotype. The chain joins TRBV4-2 to TRBJ2-4, with 9 bases identical to TRBD1. Trimming cost V 1 base and J 1 base; bases outside gene matches: 5. Per the germline V gene, CDR1 is LGHNA and CDR2 is YNFKEQ. The CDR3 is 17 residues long. CDR3 DNA sequence: TGTGCCAGCAGCCAAGGTCAGGGGACAGGGGCCAAAAACATTCAGTACTTC. Translated: CASSQGQGTGAKNIQYF.

This clonotype was counted only a few times. V gene TRBV7-2 combines with J gene TRBJ1-3, with a possible D match to TRBD1 (6 bases). The V and J ends lost 1 base and 1 base respectively, with 11 bases between them. The CDR3 totals 16 residues. Germline CDR1 SGHTA, CDR2 FQGNSA. CDR3 bases: TGTGCCAGCAGCTTAGGGACAGCTTGGTCTGGAAACACCATATATTTT. The encoded protein is CASSLGTAWSGNTIYF.

This clonotype has just a few counts. The V gene is TRBV12-3 or TRBV12-4, the J gene TRBJ2-7; D tentatively reads TRBD1 or TRBD2 (5 bases each). This CDR3 is built from 15 residues. The V end was cut by 2 bases, the J end by 2 bases, with 13 bases between. The CDR3: CASSLRGTRAYEQYF. The DNA for the CDR3 is TGTGCCAGCAGTTTAAGAGGGACGCGGGCCTACGAGCAGTACTTC.

V and J are TRBV20-1 and TRBJ2-1, with 9 bases that match TRBD2. CDR1 is DFQATT, CDR2 SNEGSKA, per germline (reference sequence). The ends lost 1 base at V and 8 bases at J; junction bases unmatched: 9. CDR3 size: 15 residues. The CDR3 DNA is TGCAGTGCTAGAGGCGGGAGGGCATCTCTCGATGAGCAGTTCTTC. Translating gives CSARGGRASLDEQFF.

This chain connects TRBV3-1 to TRBJ2-5; D is perhaps TRBD1 (5 bases). The germline CDR1 and CDR2 sequences are LGHDT and YNNKEL (reference sequence). This CDR3 contains 15 residues. Trimming pared 0 bases from V and 5 bases from J, leaving 13 bases between. CDR3 coding DNA: TGTGCCAGCAGCCAAGATAGGGGCAAGGGGGAGACCCAGTACTTC. As protein: CASSQDRGKGETQYF.

This clonotype was detected ten times or more. CDR3 sequence reads: CASSQDRGVRETQYF. For the CDR3, the DNA is TGTGCCAGCAGCCAAGACAGGGGGGTGAGGGAGACCCAGTACTTC. The V call is TRBV12-3 or TRBV12-4, the J call TRBJ2-5; the match to TRBD1 covers 9 bases. V lost 6 bases and J lost 5; bases outside the gene matches: 10. The CDR3 covers 15 residues.

This clonotype has only a few counts. The rearrangement joins TRBV19 to TRBJ1-5; TRBD1 matches 7 bases. Germline lookup yields CDR1 LNHDA and CDR2 SQIVND (reference sequence). The CDR3 has 18 residues. V was pared by 1 base and J by 3 bases, with 12 bases of the junction left unmatched. In DNA, the CDR3 is TGTGCCAGTAGTATAGGAGGACGCGGACAGGAGATCAATCAGCCCCAGCATTTT. Translating gives CASSIGGRGQEINQPQHF.

This clonotype was seen many times. V usage is TRBV12-3 or TRBV12-4 and J usage is TRBJ1-5; D possibly corresponds to TRBD1 (6 bases). The CDR3 contains 15 residues. Trimming took off 7 bases at V and 4 bases at J, with 17 bases between the two ends. The CDR3 loop reads CASTATGFPNQPQHF. Written as DNA, the CDR3 is TGTGCCAGCACCGCTACAGGGTTTCCAAATCAGCCCCAGCATTTT.